This T cell receptor (beta chain) is drawn from a study of regulatory T cells in long-lasting Graves disease. Study background: To qualify as persistent, Graves' disease required over 5 years of antithyroid drugs with positive TSH receptor antibodies.

This clonotype was seen only a few times. Its specificity is not known. With iRepertoire HTBI primers and Arm-PCR of CDR3 regions, TCR beta libraries were built. TCRdb used MiXCR to reprocess the multiplex PCR reads, holding one entry per CDR3 protein. The sample lists about 400,000 distinct CDR3 sequences, more than 20% occurring once. Trimming pared 1 base from V and 5 bases from J, leaving 11 bases between. CDR1 is LNHNV and CDR2 is YYDKDF in the germline V gene (reference sequence). The CDR3 spans 14 residues. Study results and caveats: Comparison showed that persistent patients shared more public clonotypes (fewer than 3,000) than new patients (966). Persistent cases favored TRBV28, TRBJ1-2 and TRBJ2-5.

Time point described: persistent/refractory GD, antithyroid drugs over 5 years with positive TRAb. Preparation of the TCR library used RNA extracted from PBMCs. Patients were from an endocrinology department in Xi'an, China. V usage is TRBV15 and J usage is TRBJ2-5; possible D gene TRBD1, 6 bases. Sequenced here: peripheral blood mononuclear cells (PBMCs), sampled when the disease was refractory, from a patient treated with antithyroid drugs. The sequence was obtained from a female donor with Graves disease. The CDR3 sequence is CATSRGAGEETQYF. The DNA for the CDR3 is TGTGCCACCAGCAGAGGGGCAGGGGAGGAGACCCAGTACTTC. The full variable domain, its missing parts supplied by reference TRBV15 and TRBJ2-5, is DAMVIQNPRYQVTQFGKPVTLSCSQTLNHNVMYWYQQKSSQAPKLLFHYYDKDFNNEADTPDNFQSRRPNTSFCFLDIRSPGLGDTAMYLCATSRGAGEETQYFGPGTRLLVL.